This entry lists 12 T cell receptor beta chains sequenced from one sample in a study of T cell repertoires in cytomegalovirus infection (dated by TCRdb to between 2018 and 2021). Antigen specificity for these receptors is unknown. What the treatment or condition label conveys for this sample: in vitro stimulation with specific CMV peptide epitopes to enrich CMV-specific T cells. Sequencer: Illumina HiSeq 1500. The raw public reads went through TCRdb reprocessing: fastp at Q25, MiXCR clone calling, in-frame beta chains kept. Every distinct CDR3 protein forms one entry, paired with its most common genes and DNA. Across this sample there are around 710,000 distinct CDR3 sequences, with under 35% seen only once. Under 15% of the sample is held by the ten biggest clonotypes. The specimen was cultured CD8+ T cells from PBMCs, collected from culture after CMV antigen stimulation. These receptor sequences come from a human donor in good health (CMV status not recorded). Some clones in this sample may be carry-over from other donors' samples.

This chain connects TRBV7-9 to TRBJ1-2; the D gene is possibly TRBD1 (6 bases). Germline V CDR1 and CDR2: SEHNR, FQNEAQ (reference sequence). V was clipped by 1 base and J by 7 bases, with 16 bases between them. The CDR3 runs to 15 residues. CDR3 nucleotides: TGTGCCAGCAGCTTAGTCCAGGGGTGGTTTAGTGGCTACACCTTC. Translating gives CASSLVQGWFSGYTF. Complete variable domain (other parts from reference TRBV7-9 and TRBJ1-2): DTGVSQNPRHKITKRGQNVTFRCDPISEHNRLYWYRQTLGQGPEFLTYFQNEAQLEKSRLLSDRFSAERPKGSFSTLEIQRTEQGDSAMYLCASSLVQGWFSGYTFGSGTRLTVV.

This clonotype came up many times. The chain joins TRBV6-1 to TRBJ2-7; D is unresolved. With 8 bases removed from V and 0 bases from J, the gap between germline ends came to 14 bases. The CDR3 runs to 14 residues. Germline CDR1 and CDR2: MNHNS and SASEGT. DNA of the CDR3: TGTGCCAGCTCAAAGACACTTCTCTCCTACGAGCAGTACGTC. The encoded protein is CASSKTLLSYEQYV.

The sample holds a few counts of this clonotype. The chain links TRBV27 to TRBJ2-1; TRBD1 or TRBD2 may be the D gene (6 bases each). Per the germline V gene, CDR1 is MNHEY and CDR2 is SMNVEV (reference sequence). V was trimmed by 5 bases and J by 2 bases, leaving 19 bases between them. This CDR3 has 17 residues. The CDR3 sequence: CASSTIGGPPTYNEQFF. DNA of the CDR3: TGTGCCAGCAGTACTATAGGGGGGCCCCCCACCTACAATGAGCAGTTCTTC.

The J gene is TRBJ1-2, the V gene TRBV20-1; the match to TRBD1 covers 8 bases. The CDR3 loop spans 15 amino acids. V shed 1 base, J shed 4 bases, and the junction held 8 bases outside the gene matches. Germline-derived CDR1 and CDR2 are DFQATT and SNEGSKA (reference sequence). CDR3 protein: CSARVLQGEGYGYTF. CDR3 nucleotide sequence: TGCAGTGCTAGAGTTCTACAGGGGGAGGGCTATGGCTACACCTTC.

The chain uses TRBV9 and TRBJ1-2; TRBD1 matches 7 bases. This CDR3 contains 15 residues. Germline V gene sequence: CDR1 SGDLS, CDR2 YYNGEE. V shed 3 bases and J 6 bases; nucleotides not matched to a gene: 11. The CDR3 here is CASSAIYRGEDGYTF. The CDR3 DNA reads TGTGCCAGCAGCGCCATTTACAGGGGAGAGGATGGCTACACCTTC.

The V call is TRBV4-2, the J call TRBJ2-7; 10 positions match TRBD2. The junction had 8 bases not matched to a gene; V was cut back by 3 bases and J by 0 bases. This CDR3 has 17 amino acids. CDR1 and CDR2 from the germline V gene are LGHNA and YNFKEQ. The CDR3 loop reads CASSHPGLAGASYEQYF. The CDR3 bases are TGTGCCAGCAGCCACCCCGGGCTAGCGGGGGCCTCCTACGAGCAGTACTTC.

The table lists this clonotype with a few counts. The V and J genes are TRBV6-2 or TRBV6-3 and TRBJ1-5; D unresolved. The length of the CDR3 is 16 residues. V gave up 0 bases and J gave up 3 bases, with 12 bases separating them. Germline CDR1 MNHEY, CDR2 SVGEGT. CDR3 amino acids: CASSYSIRRINQPQHF. The CDR3 DNA reads as TGTGCCAGCAGTTACTCGATACGCAGGATCAATCAGCCCCAGCATTTT.

In the case of this clonotype: This may be a read error: a much more frequent sequence differs by one nucleotide. V and J are TRBV28 and TRBJ2-7; TRBD2 matches 12 bases. Losses at the gene ends were 7 bases for V and 8 bases for J; bases not matched to a gene: 9. This CDR3 has 14 residues. CDR1 and CDR2 from the germline V gene are MDHEN and SYDVKM. CDR3 DNA sequence: TGTGCCAGCAAGTCTAGCGGGGGGGCTTACAAGCAGTACGTC. This codes for CASKSSGGAYKQYV.

This clonotype appeared a few times. The chain joins TRBV29-1 to TRBJ2-5; possibly TRBD1 for D (6 bases). The length of the CDR3 is 16 residues. V was cut by 6 bases and J by 5 bases, with 25 bases left in between. Per the germline V gene, CDR1 is SQVTM and CDR2 is ANQGSEA. The CDR3 nucleotides are TGCAGCGTGGACGGGACAACGACCGATCCGACGGAGACCCAGTACTTC. Residues: CSVDGTTTDPTETQYF. Full variable domain (remainder filled in from reference TRBV29-1 and TRBJ2-5): SAVISQKPSRDICQRGTSLTIQCQVDSQVTMMFWYRQQPGQSLTLIATANQGSEATYESGFVIDKFPISRPNLTFSTLTVSNMSPEDSSIYLCSVDGTTTDPTETQYFGPGTRLLVL.

This clonotype was seen a few times. This chain connects TRBV4-1 to TRBJ2-1, with 14 bases matching TRBD2. The CDR3 is made up of 17 amino acids. Germline CDR1 is MGHRA and CDR2 is YSYEKL. Unmatched junction bases numbered 8, after V lost 2 bases and J lost 8 bases. CDR3 residues: CASSQLTGTSGGDEQFF. The CDR3 DNA reads TGCGCCAGCAGCCAACTTACCGGGACTAGCGGGGGAGATGAGCAGTTCTTC.

Many counts were recorded for this clonotype. The DNA of the CDR3 is TGTGCCAGCAGCTCCCCAGACAGGGCTAGGAGTGAGCAGTTCTTC. Translating it yields CASSSPDRARSEQFF. V and J are TRBV7-2 and TRBJ2-1; the match to TRBD1 covers 7 bases. Per germline, CDR1 SGHTA and CDR2 FQGNSA. This CDR3 has 15 residues. V shed 4 bases and J 9 bases; nucleotides not matched to a gene: 12. The full variable domain, with the rest looked up from reference TRBV7-2 and TRBJ2-1, is GAGVSQSPSNKVTEKGKDVELRCDPISGHTALYWYRQSLGQGLEFLIYFQGNSAPDKSGLPSDRFSAERTGGSVSTLTIQRTQQEDSAVYLCASSSPDRARSEQFFGPGTRLTVL.

This clonotype was recorded many times. V is TRBV7-9 and J is TRBJ2-3, with a weak D call TRBD2 (6 bases). V was trimmed by 7 bases and J by 1 base, leaving 27 bases between them. The CDR3 covers 19 residues. The germline V gene has CDR1 SEHNR and CDR2 FQNEAQ (reference sequence). The CDR3 region is CASTPRLGTDLLRTDTQYF. CDR3 nucleotide sequence: TGTGCCAGCACCCCCCGCTTGGGGACTGACCTGCTCCGCACAGATACGCAGTATTTT.